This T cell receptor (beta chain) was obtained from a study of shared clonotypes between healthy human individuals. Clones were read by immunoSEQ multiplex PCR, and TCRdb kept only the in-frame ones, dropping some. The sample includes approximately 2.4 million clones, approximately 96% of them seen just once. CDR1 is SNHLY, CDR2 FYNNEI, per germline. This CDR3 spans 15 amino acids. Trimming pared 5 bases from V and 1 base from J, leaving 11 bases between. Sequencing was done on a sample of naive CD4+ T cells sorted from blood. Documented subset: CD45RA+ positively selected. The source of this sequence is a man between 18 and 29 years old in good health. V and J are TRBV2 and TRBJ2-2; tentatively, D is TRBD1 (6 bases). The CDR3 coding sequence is TGTGCCAGCAGTCCTCAGGGGAGGAACACCGGGGAGCTGTTTTTT. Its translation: CASSPQGRNTGELFF.